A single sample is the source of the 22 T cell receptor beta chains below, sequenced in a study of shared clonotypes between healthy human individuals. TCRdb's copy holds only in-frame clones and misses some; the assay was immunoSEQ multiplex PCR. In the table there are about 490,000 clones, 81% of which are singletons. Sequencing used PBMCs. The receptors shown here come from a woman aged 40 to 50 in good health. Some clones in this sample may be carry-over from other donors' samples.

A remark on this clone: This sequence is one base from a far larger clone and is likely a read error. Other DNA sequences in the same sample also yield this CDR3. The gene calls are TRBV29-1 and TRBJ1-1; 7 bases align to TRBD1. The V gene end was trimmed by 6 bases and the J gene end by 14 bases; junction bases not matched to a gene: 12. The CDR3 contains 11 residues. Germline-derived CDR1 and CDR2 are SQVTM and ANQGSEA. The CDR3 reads CSVSRQGAAFF. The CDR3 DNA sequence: TGCAGCGTGTCGCGACAGGGCGCAGCCTTCTTT. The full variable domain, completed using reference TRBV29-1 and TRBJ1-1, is SAVISQKPSRDICQRGTSLTIQCQVDSQVTMMFWYRQQPGQSLTLIATANQGSEATYESGFVIDKFPISRPNLTFSTLTVSNMSPEDSSIYLCSVSRQGAAFFGQGTRLTVV.

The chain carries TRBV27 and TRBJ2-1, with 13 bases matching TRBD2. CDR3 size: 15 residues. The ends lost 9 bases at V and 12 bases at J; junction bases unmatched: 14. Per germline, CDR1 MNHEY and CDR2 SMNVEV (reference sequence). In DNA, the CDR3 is TGTGCCAGTCGTCCGGGACTAGCGGGACCCCTCTCGCAGTTCTTC. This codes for CASRPGLAGPLSQFF.

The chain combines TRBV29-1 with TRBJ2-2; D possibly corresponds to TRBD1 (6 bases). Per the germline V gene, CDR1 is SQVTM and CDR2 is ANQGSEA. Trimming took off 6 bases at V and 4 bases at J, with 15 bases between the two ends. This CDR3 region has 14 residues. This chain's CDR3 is CSVQGGVATGELFF. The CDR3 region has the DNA TGCAGCGTCCAAGGGGGAGTGGCCACCGGGGAGCTGTTTTTT.

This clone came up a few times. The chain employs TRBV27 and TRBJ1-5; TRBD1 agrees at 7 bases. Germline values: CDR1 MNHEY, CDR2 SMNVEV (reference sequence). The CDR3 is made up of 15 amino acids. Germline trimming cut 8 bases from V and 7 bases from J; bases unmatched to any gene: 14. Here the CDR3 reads CASCPGTEGRQPQHF. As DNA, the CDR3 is TGTGCCAGCTGCCCCGGGACAGAAGGTCGGCAGCCCCAGCATTTT.

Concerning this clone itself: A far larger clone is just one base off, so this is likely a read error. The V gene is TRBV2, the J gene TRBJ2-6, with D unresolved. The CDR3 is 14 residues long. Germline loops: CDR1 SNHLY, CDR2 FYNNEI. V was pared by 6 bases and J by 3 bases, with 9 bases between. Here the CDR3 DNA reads TGTGCCAGCAGCACGGCCTATGGGGCCAACGTCCTGACTTTC. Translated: CASSTAYGANVLTF.

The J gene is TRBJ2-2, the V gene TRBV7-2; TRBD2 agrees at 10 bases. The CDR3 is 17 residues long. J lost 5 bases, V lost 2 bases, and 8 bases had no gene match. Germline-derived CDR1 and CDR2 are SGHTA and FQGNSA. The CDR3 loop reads CASSLSAGGPQTGELFF. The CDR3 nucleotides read TGTGCCAGCAGCTTATCAGCGGGAGGGCCGCAAACCGGGGAGCTGTTTTTT. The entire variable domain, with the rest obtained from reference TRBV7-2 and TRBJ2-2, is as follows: GAGVSQSPSNKVTEKGKDVELRCDPISGHTALYWYRQSLGQGLEFLIYFQGNSAPDKSGLPSDRFSAERTGGSVSTLTIQRTQQEDSAVYLCASSLSAGGPQTGELFFGEGSRLTVL.

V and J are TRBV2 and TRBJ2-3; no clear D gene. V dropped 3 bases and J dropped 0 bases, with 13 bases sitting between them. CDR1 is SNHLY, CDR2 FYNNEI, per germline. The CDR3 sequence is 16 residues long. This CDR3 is CASSDVGGPSTDTQYF. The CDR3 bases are TGTGCCAGCAGTGACGTGGGCGGCCCTAGCACAGATACGCAGTATTTT. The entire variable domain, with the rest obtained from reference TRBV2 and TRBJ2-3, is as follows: EPEVTQTPSHQVTQMGQEVILRCVPISNHLYFYWYRQILGQKVEFLVSFYNNEISEKSEIFDDQFSVERPDGSNFTLKIRSTKLEDSAMYFCASSDVGGPSTDTQYFGPGTRLTVL.

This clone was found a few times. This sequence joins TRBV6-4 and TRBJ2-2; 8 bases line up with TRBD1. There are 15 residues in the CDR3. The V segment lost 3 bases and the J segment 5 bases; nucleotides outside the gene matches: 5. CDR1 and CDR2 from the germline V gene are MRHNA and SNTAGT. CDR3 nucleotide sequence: TGTGCCAGCAGTGAGACAGGGGAAGCAACCGGGGAGCTGTTTTTT. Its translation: CASSETGEATGELFF.

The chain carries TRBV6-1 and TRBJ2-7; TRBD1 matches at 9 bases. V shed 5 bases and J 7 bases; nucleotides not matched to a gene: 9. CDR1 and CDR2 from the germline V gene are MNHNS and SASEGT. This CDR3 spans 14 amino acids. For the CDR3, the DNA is TGTGCCAGCAGTCTCGACAGGGGGTTGAGGGAGCAGTACTTC. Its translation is CASSLDRGLREQYF.

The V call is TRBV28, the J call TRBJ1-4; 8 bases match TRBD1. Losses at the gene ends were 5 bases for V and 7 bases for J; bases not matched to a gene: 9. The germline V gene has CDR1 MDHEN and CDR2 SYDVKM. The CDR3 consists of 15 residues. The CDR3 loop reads CASSTYRGGSEKLFF. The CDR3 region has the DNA TGTGCCAGCAGTACTTACAGGGGGGGGAGTGAAAAACTGTTTTTT.

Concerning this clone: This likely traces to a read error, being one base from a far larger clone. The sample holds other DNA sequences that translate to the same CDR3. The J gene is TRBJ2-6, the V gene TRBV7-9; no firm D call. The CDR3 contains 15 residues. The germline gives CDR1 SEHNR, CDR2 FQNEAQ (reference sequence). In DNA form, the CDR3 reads TGTGCCAGCAGCTTAGTGCTCTCTGGTGCCAACGTCCTGACTTTC. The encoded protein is CASSLVLSGANVLTF.

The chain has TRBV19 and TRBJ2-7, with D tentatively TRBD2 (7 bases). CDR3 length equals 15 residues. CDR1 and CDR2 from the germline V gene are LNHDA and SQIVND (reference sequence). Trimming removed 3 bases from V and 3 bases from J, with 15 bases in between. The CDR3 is CASSIEQGGLYEQYF. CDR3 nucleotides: TGTGCCAGTAGTATTGAACAGGGAGGGCTCTACGAGCAGTACTTC.

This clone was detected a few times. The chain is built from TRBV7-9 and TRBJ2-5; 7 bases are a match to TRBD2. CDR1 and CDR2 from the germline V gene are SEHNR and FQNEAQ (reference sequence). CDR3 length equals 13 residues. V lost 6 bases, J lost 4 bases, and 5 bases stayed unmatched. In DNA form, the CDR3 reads TGTGCCAGCAGTTATACGGGGGGAGAGACCCAGTACTTC. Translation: CASSYTGGETQYF.

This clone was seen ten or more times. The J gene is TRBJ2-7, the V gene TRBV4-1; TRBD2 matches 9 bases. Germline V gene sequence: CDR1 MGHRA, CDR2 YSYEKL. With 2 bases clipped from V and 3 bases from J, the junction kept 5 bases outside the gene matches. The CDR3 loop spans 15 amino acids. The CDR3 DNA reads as TGCGCCAGCAGCCAACTTGAGCGGGGGGACTACGAGCAGTACTTC. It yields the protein CASSQLERGDYEQYF.

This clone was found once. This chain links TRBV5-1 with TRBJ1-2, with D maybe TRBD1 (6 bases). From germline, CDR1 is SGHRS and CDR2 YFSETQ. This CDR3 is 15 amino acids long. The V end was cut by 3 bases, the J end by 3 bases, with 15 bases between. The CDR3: CASSSLGAGDYGYTF. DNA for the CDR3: TGCGCCAGCAGCTCTCTGGGGGCAGGGGACTATGGCTACACCTTC. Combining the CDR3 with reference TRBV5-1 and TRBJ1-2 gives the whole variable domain KAGVTQTPRYLIKTRGQQVTLSCSPISGHRSVSWYQQTPGQGLQFLFEYFSETQRNKGNFPGRFSGRQFSNSRSEMNVSTLELGDSALYLCASSSLGAGDYGYTFGSGTRLTVV.

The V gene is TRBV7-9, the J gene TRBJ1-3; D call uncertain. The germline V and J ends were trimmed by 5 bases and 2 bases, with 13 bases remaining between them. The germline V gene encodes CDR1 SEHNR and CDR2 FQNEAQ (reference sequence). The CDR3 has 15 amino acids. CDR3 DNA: TGTGCCAGCAGCCCCAGAGGGAGGGCTGGAAACACCATATATTTT. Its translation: CASSPRGRAGNTIYF.

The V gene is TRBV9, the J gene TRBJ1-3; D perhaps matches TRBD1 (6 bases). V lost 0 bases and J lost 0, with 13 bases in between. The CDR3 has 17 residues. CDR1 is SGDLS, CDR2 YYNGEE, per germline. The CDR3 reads CASSVGAGAYSGNTIYF. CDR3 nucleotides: TGTGCCAGCAGCGTAGGGGCAGGGGCTTACTCTGGAAACACCATATATTTT.

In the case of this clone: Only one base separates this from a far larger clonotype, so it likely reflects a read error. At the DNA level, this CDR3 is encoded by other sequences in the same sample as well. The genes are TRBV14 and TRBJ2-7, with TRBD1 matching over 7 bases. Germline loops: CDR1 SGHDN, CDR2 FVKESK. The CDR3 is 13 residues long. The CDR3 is CASSQELGDSQYF. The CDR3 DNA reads TGTGCAAGCAGCCAAGAATTAGGGGACAGCCAGTACTTC.

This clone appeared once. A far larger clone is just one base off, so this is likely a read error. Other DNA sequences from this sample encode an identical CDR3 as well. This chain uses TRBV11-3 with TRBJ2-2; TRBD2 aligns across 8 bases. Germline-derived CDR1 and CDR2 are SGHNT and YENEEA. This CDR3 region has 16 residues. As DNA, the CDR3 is TGTGCCAGCAGCTTAGGTCGGGAGGGCCTTTCCGGGGAGCTGTTTTTC. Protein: CASSLGREGLSGELFF.

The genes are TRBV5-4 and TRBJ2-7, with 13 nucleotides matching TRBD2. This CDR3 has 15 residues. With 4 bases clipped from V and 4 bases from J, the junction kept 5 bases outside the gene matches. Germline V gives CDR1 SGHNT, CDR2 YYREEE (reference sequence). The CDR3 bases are TGTGCCAGCAGCCGGACTAGCGGGAGTAATTACGAGCAGTACTTC. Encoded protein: CASSRTSGSNYEQYF.

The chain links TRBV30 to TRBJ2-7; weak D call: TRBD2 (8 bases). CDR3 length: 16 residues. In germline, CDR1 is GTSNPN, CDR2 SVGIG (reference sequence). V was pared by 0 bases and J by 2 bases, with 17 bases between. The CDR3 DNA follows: TGTGCCTGGAGTGTACGGGAGGGGGCGAAGGCCTACGAGCAGTACTTC. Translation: CAWSVREGAKAYEQYF.

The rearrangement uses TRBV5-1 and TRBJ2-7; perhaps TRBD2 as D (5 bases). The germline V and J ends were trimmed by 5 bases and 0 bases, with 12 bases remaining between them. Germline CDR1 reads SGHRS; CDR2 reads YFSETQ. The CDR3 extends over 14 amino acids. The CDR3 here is CASRSSGFSYEQYF. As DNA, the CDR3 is TGCGCCAGCAGATCGAGCGGTTTCTCCTACGAGCAGTACTTC.